This T cell receptor (beta chain) emerged from a study of identical twins. Looked up from germline, CDR1 is DFQATT and CDR2 is SNEGSKA (reference sequence). This CDR3 comprises 14 residues. J lost 10 bases, V lost 5 bases, and 12 bases had no gene match. Each CDR3 protein is one row after TCRdb ran MiXCR on the 5' RACE reads. The profile shows roughly 720,000 distinct CDR3 sequences, 15% to 20% of them singletons. Another study also made use of these data, one on T cells expressing NK-cell markers. That work states: Clarity on HCMV specificity was lacking for the expanded NKG2C+ T cell clones.

The TCR sequence derives from a woman in her late teens or twenties in good health. The chain is built from TRBV20-1 and TRBJ2-1; the match to TRBD2 covers 9 bases. Sequencing was done on a sample of PBMCs. The DNA of the CDR3 is TGCAGTGCTCTAGGGCCTAGCGGGATGGGGGAGCAGTTCTTC. Amino acids: CSALGPSGMGEQFF.